The sequence of this TCR beta chain was determined in a study of T cell clonality in common variable immunodeficiency. Study observations and caveats: CVID subjects showed higher TCRbeta clonality than healthy controls. Reportedly, TCR beta sequences from common variable immunodeficiency showed fewer deletions and N-nucleotide insertions.

Worth noting for this clone: The antigen remains unidentified. The CDR3 is cut off 3 residues early in the read; its end comes from the germline J gene.

Clones were sequenced by immunoSEQ multiplex PCR, and TCRdb holds only the in-frame ones, with some missing. Recorded here are roughly 32,000 clones, none singletons. V was clipped by 7 bases and J by 1 base, with 10 bases between them. The germline V gene encodes CDR1 SGHTA and CDR2 FQGTGA. This CDR3 region has 13 residues. Each donor provided roughly 5 to 8 ml of heparinized whole blood. The rearrangement joins TRBV7-3 to TRBJ1-1; D possibly corresponds to TRBD1 (5 bases). The clonotype was recovered from a person aged 18 to 70 in good health. The sequenced sample was peripheral blood mononuclear cells. The part of the CDR3 DNA that was read is TGTGCCAGCACCCCGGGGGAGAACACTGAA. This codes for CASTPGENTE. The complete CDR3 sequence is CASTPGENTEAFF.